The 20 T cell receptor beta chains below were found in one sample sequenced in a study of blood T cell repertoires in COVID-19. Clones were read by immunoSEQ multiplex PCR, and TCRdb kept only the in-frame ones, dropping some. This table has more than 250,000 clones, 83% appearing once. The specimen was peripheral blood. The source of these receptors is a man aged 60 to 69 who had recovered from COVID-19.

The chain uses TRBV2 and TRBJ1-6, with 9 bases lining up with TRBD1. The CDR3 covers 15 residues. The germline V gene encodes CDR1 SNHLY and CDR2 FYNNEI. After removal of 8 bases from V and 7 bases from J, the junction contained 9 bases not matched to a gene. CDR3 protein: CASGFGTGKNSPLHF. The CDR3, as DNA: TGTGCCAGCGGGTTCGGGACAGGGAAGAATTCACCCCTCCACTTT.

This chain uses TRBV5-6 with TRBJ2-6; 8 bases align to TRBD2. The CDR3 is 19 residues long. Losses at the gene ends were 10 bases for V and 0 bases for J; bases not matched to a gene: 18. From germline, CDR1 is SGHDT and CDR2 YYEEEE. The DNA for the CDR3 is TGTGCCCGCATCCCCGGGGGGGGCGGGCGCTACTCTGGGGCCAACGTCCTGACTTTC. Its protein is CARIPGGGGRYSGANVLTF.

The chain uses TRBV6-5 and TRBJ1-6, with 7 bases aligning to TRBD1. CDR1 and CDR2 (germline): MNHEY, SVGAGI. The V segment lost 9 bases and the J segment 6 bases; nucleotides outside the gene matches: 8. The CDR3 runs to 14 residues. The DNA for the CDR3 is TGTGCCAGTCAACAGGGGCCTACTAATTCACCCCTCCACTTT. This codes for CASQQGPTNSPLHF.

This chain joins TRBV19 and TRBJ2-3, with 10 bases aligning to TRBD1. Germline CDR1 is LNHDA and CDR2 is SQIVND (reference sequence). This CDR3 is 16 amino acids long. V lost 4 bases and J lost 4; bases outside the gene matches: 8. CDR3 protein: CASSTRDRGFADTQYF. The CDR3 nucleotides are TGTGCCAGTAGTACCCGGGACAGGGGTTTCGCAGATACGCAGTATTTT.

The genes are TRBV29-1 and TRBJ2-5; D may be TRBD1 (6 bases). Looked up from germline, CDR1 is SQVTM and CDR2 is ANQGSEA. V was shortened by 0 bases and J by 2 bases, with 7 bases between the two germline ends. The CDR3 has 13 residues. The CDR3 bases are TGCAGCGTTGAAGACGGACAGCAAGAGACCCAGTACTTC. It specifies CSVEDGQQETQYF.

V and J are TRBV2 and TRBJ1-1, with D unclear. V was shortened by 6 bases and J by 0 bases, with 8 bases between the two germline ends. The length of the CDR3 is 13 residues. The V gene's germline CDR1 is SNHLY and CDR2 FYNNEI. CDR3 residues: CASRNSLNTEAFF. CDR3 coding DNA: TGTGCCAGCAGGAACAGCCTGAACACTGAAGCTTTCTTT.

This chain's CDR3 is CASSLTGQNYNEQFF. The CDR3 DNA reads as TGTGCCAGCAGCTTAACGGGACAAAATTACAATGAGCAGTTCTTC. J is TRBJ2-1 and V is TRBV7-2; D is possibly TRBD1 (6 bases). The CDR3 loop spans 15 amino acids. Trimming stripped 2 bases from V and 4 bases from J, with 12 bases between. Germline CDR1 SGHTA, CDR2 FQGNSA.

As for this clone: Other DNA sequences in this sample translate to the same CDR3. The chain combines TRBV5-1 with TRBJ2-2; maybe TRBD1 (6 bases). Between the trimmed V and J ends, which lost 1 base and 1 base, there was a span of 11 bases. The V gene's germline CDR1 is SGHRS and CDR2 YFSETQ. The CDR3 consists of 16 residues. The CDR3 bases are TGCGCCAGCAGCTTGTCGGCAGGGGTGAACACCGGGGAGCTGTTTTTT. It is translated as CASSLSAGVNTGELFF.

The chain employs TRBV29-1 and TRBJ2-5; D is unresolved. Trimming removed 2 bases from V and 7 bases from J, with 8 bases in between. From germline, CDR1 is SQVTM and CDR2 ANQGSEA. The CDR3 covers 11 residues. CDR3 in DNA: TGCAGCGTTGAAACGGGTGGGACCCAGTACTTC. Residues: CSVETGGTQYF.

This chain joins TRBV10-1 and TRBJ1-3; a weak D match, TRBD1 (5 bases). Germline V gene sequence: CDR1 WNHNN, CDR2 SYGVQD (reference sequence). CDR3 length equals 14 residues. V was trimmed by 3 bases and J by 2 bases, leaving 8 bases between them. CDR3 residues: CASSDTGPGNTIYF. CDR3 DNA: TGCGCCAGCAGTGATACAGGCCCTGGAAACACCATATATTTT.

The J gene is TRBJ2-7, the V gene TRBV7-2, with D perhaps TRBD2 (5 bases). The CDR3 consists of 13 residues. The germline CDR1 and CDR2 sequences are SGHTA and FQGNSA. The V and J ends lost 3 bases and 4 bases respectively, with 10 bases between them. This CDR3 is CASSFEGVYEQYF. As DNA, the CDR3 is TGTGCCAGCAGCTTCGAGGGTGTATACGAGCAGTACTTC.

The chain combines TRBV6-5 with TRBJ1-2, with 7 bases matching TRBD1. The CDR3 covers 12 residues. With V trimmed by 6 bases and J by 12 bases, 10 bases remained unmatched. Germline CDR1 MNHEY, CDR2 SVGAGI. CDR3 protein: CASRQLQGFNTF. DNA of the CDR3: TGTGCCAGCAGACAACTACAGGGGTTTAACACCTTC.

The chain combines TRBV7-8 with TRBJ2-4; 15 bases fit TRBD2. CDR1 is SGHVS, CDR2 FQNEAQ, per germline. Trimming took 3 bases from V and 0 from J; bases not matched to a gene: 9. This CDR3 is 20 amino acids long. In DNA form, the CDR3 reads TGTGCCAGCAGCTTCGGGACTAGCGGGGGGATTGATCTAGCCAAAAACATTCAGTACTTC. Translation: CASSFGTSGGIDLAKNIQYF.

The J gene is TRBJ2-5, the V gene TRBV3-1 (or the pseudogene TRBV3-2), with D unresolved. The germline V and J ends were trimmed by 1 base and 4 bases, with 4 bases remaining between them. Germline CDR1 reads LGHDT; CDR2 reads YNNKEL (reference sequence). The CDR3 runs 12 residues. In nucleotides, the CDR3 is TGTGCCAGCAGCCAAGGGGCAGAGACCCAGTACTTC. It yields the protein CASSQGAETQYF.

V and J are TRBV2 and TRBJ1-5; 8 bases align to TRBD1. The CDR3 length is 15 residues. V shed 8 bases, J shed 0 bases, and the junction held 6 bases outside the gene matches. The V gene's germline CDR1 is SNHLY and CDR2 FYNNEI. In DNA, the CDR3 is TGTGCCAGCGCGAGACAGGGGATTAGCAATCAGCCCCAGCATTTT. Protein: CASARQGISNQPQHF.

The chain couples TRBV2 to TRBJ2-5; no clear D gene. The ends were cut back, 1 base at V and 1 base at J, with 7 bases in the middle. The germline V gene has CDR1 SNHLY and CDR2 FYNNEI. There are 14 residues in the CDR3. The CDR3 coding sequence is TGTGCCAGCAGTGAAGACAGCCCCCAAGAGACCCAGTACTTC. Amino acid sequence: CASSEDSPQETQYF.

The gene calls are TRBV25-1 and TRBJ2-7; 9 bases map to TRBD1. CDR1 and CDR2 (germline): MGHDK, SYGVNS. V lost 6 bases to trimming and J lost 5 bases; unmatched junction nucleotides: 5. The CDR3 loop spans 13 amino acids. The CDR3 nucleotides are TGTGCCAGCAGAGCCGGGACAGGGAACGAGCAGTACTTC. This translates into CASRAGTGNEQYF.

This clone was found a few times. This chain connects TRBV28 to TRBJ1-1; D is undetermined. Germline V gene sequence: CDR1 MDHEN, CDR2 SYDVKM. Trimming removed 5 bases at V and 4 bases at J, with 8 bases between. This CDR3 comprises 12 residues. CDR3 sequence reads: CASSDPGTEAFF. For the CDR3, the DNA is TGTGCCAGCAGTGACCCGGGCACTGAAGCTTTCTTT. Complete variable domain (other parts from reference TRBV28 and TRBJ1-1): DVKVTQSSRYLVKRTGEKVFLECVQDMDHENMFWYRQDPGLGLRLIYFSYDVKMKEKGDIPEGYSVSREKKERFSLILESASTNQTSMYLCASSDPGTEAFFGQGTRLTVV.

V is TRBV14 and J is TRBJ2-3; the D gene is possibly TRBD2 (5 bases). There are 14 residues in the CDR3. CDR1 SGHDN and CDR2 FVKESK come from the germline V gene. V lost 0 bases to trimming and J lost 8 bases, with 12 bases between them. CDR3 sequence (DNA): TGTGCCAGCAGCCAAGATCTTGCGGGCAGTACGCAGTATTTT. Protein: CASSQDLAGSTQYF.

The chain is built from TRBV5-1 and TRBJ1-2, with 11 bases matching TRBD1. The CDR3 covers 18 residues. Germline V gives CDR1 SGHRS, CDR2 YFSETQ. The trim removed 0 bases at V and 8 bases at J, leaving 15 bases unmatched. CDR3 in amino acids: CASSLGPGQGAGDGGYTF. CDR3 nucleotide sequence: TGCGCCAGCAGCTTGGGCCCCGGACAGGGGGCGGGGGATGGAGGCTACACCTTC.